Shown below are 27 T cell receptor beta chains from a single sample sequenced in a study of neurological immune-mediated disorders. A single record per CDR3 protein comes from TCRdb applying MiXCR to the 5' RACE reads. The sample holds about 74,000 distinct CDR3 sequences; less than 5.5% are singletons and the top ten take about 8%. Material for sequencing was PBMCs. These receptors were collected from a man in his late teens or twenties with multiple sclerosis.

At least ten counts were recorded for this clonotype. The CDR3 here is CASSLSTSGGDEQFF. CDR3 DNA: TGTGCCAGCAGTTTATCGACTAGCGGGGGCGATGAGCAGTTCTTC. V gene TRBV6-7 combines with J gene TRBJ2-1, with 12 nucleotides matching TRBD2. TRBV6-7 is classed as an ORF, of uncertain function. The CDR3 totals 15 residues. J lost 8 bases, V lost 4 bases, and 6 bases had no gene match.

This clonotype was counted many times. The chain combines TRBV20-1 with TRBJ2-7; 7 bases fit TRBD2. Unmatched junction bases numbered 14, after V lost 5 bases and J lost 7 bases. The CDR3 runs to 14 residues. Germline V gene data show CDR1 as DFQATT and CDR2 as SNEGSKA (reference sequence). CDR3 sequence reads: CSAPLMGGIFEQYF. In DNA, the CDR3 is TGCAGTGCTCCCTTAATGGGGGGGATTTTTGAGCAGTACTTC.

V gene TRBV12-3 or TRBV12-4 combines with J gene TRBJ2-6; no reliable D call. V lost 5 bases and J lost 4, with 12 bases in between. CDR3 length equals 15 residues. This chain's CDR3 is CASSRATGGANVLTF. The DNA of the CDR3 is TGTGCCAGCAGTCGAGCTACCGGGGGGGCCAACGTCCTGACTTTC.

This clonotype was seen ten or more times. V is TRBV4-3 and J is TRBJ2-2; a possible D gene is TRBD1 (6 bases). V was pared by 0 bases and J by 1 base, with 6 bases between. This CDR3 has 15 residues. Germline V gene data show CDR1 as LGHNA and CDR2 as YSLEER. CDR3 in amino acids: CASSQETGNTGELFF. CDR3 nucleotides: TGCGCCAGCAGCCAAGAGACAGGGAACACCGGGGAGCTGTTTTTT.

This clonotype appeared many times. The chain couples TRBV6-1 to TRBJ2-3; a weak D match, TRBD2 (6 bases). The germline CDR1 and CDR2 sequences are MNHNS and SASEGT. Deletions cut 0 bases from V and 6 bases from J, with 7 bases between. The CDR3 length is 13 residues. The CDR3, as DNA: TGTGCCAGCAGTGAAGCGGGGAGGGATACGCAGTATTTT. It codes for CASSEAGRDTQYF.

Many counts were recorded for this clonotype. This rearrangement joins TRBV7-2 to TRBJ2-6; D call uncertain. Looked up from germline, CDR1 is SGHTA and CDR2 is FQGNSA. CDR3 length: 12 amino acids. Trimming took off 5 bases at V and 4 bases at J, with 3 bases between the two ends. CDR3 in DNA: TGTGCCAGCAGCGGCGGGGCCAACGTCCTGACTTTC. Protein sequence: CASSGGANVLTF.

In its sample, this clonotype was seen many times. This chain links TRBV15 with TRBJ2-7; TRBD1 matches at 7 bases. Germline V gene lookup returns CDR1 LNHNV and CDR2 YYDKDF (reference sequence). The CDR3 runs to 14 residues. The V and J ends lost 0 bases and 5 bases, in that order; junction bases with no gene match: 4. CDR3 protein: CATSRDLTGDEQYF. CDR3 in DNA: TGTGCCACCAGCAGAGATCTTACAGGGGACGAGCAGTACTTC. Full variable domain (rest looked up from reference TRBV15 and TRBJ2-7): DAMVIQNPRYQVTQFGKPVTLSCSQTLNHNVMYWYQQKSSQAPKLLFHYYDKDFNNEADTPDNFQSRRPNTSFCFLDIRSPGLGDTAMYLCATSRDLTGDEQYFGPGTRLTVT.

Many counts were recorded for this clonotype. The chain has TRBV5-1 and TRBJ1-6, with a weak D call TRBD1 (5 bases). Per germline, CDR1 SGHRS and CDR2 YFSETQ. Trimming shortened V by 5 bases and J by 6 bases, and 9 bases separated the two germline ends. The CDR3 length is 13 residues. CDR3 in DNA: TGCGCCAGCAGGACAGATATTAATTCACCCCTCCACTTT. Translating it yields CASRTDINSPLHF.

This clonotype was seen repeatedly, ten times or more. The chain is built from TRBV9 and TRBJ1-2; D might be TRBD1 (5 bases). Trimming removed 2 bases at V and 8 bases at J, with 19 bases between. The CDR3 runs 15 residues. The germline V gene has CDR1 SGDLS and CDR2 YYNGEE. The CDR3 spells CASSVGITGPGGYTF. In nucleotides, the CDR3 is TGTGCCAGCAGCGTCGGGATAACAGGCCCGGGGGGCTACACCTTC.

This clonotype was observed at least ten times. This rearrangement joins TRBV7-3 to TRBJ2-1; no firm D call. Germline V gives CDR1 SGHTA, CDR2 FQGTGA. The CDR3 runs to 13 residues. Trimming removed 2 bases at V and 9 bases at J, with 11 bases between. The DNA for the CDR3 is TGTGCCAGCAGCTTACTTCAAATCGGTGAGCAGTTCTTC. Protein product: CASSLLQIGEQFF.

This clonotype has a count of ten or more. Here the CDR3 DNA reads TGTGCCAGCAGCCCCCAGGGGGGATTAACCGGGGAGCTGTTTTTT. Its protein product is CASSPQGGLTGELFF. This chain joins TRBV7-8 and TRBJ2-2, with D perhaps matching TRBD1 (7 bases). The CDR3 extends over 15 amino acids. The V end was cut by 5 bases, the J end by 5 bases, with 15 bases between. The germline CDR1 and CDR2 sequences are SGHVS and FQNEAQ.

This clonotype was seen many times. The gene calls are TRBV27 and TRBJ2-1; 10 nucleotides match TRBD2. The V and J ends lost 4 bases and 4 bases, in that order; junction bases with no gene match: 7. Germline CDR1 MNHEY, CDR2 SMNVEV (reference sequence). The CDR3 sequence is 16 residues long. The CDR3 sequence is CASSSYRAGGYNEQFF. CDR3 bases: TGTGCCAGCAGTTCGTATAGAGCGGGAGGGTACAATGAGCAGTTCTTC.

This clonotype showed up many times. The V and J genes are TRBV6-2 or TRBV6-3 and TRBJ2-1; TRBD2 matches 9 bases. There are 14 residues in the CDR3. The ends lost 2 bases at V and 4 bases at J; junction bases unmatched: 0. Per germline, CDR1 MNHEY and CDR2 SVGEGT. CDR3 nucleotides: TGTGCCAGCAGTTACACTAGCGGGTACAATGAGCAGTTCTTC. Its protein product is CASSYTSGYNEQFF.

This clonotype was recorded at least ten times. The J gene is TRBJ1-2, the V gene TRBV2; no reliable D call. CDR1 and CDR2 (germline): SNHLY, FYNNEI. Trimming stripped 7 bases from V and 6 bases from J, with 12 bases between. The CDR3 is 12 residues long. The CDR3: CASTRRRDGYTF. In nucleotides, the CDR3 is TGTGCCAGCACCAGGAGGAGAGATGGCTACACCTTC.

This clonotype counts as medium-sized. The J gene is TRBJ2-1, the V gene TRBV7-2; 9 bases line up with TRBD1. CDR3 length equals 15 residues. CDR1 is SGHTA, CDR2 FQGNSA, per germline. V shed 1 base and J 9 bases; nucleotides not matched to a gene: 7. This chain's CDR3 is CASSLEGTGWSEQFF. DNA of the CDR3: TGTGCCAGCAGCTTAGAAGGGACAGGGTGGTCTGAGCAGTTCTTC. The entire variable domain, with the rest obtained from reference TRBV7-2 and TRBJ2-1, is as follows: GAGVSQSPSNKVTEKGKDVELRCDPISGHTALYWYRQSLGQGLEFLIYFQGNSAPDKSGLPSDRFSAERTGGSVSTLTIQRTQQEDSAVYLCASSLEGTGWSEQFFGPGTRLTVL.

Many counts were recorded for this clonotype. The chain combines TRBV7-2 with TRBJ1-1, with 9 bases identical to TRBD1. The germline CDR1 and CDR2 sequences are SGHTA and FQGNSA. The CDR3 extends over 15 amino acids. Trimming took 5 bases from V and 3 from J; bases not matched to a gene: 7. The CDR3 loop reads CASSETGGRYTEAFF. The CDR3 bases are TGTGCCAGCAGCGAAACAGGGGGCCGGTACACTGAAGCTTTCTTT.

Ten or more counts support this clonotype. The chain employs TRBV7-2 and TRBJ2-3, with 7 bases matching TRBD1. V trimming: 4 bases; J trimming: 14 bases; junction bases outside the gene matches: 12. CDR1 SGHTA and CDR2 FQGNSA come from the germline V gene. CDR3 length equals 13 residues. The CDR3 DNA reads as TGTGCCAGCAGCTCCGGACAGGTACAGGGGCTGTATTTT. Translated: CASSSGQVQGLYF.

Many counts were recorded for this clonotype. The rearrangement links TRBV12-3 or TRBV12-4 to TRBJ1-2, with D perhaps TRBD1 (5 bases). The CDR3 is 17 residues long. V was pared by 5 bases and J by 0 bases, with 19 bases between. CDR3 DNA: TGTGCCAGCAGTCTTACCGGGACGGAGCTCACTAACTATGGCTACACCTTC. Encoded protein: CASSLTGTELTNYGYTF.

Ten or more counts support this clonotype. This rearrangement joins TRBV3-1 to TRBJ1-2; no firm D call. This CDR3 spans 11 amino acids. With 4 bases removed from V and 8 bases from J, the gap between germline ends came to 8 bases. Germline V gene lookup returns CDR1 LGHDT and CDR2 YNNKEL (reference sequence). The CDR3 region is CASSLLDGYTF. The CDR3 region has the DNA TGTGCCAGCAGCCTTCTCGACGGCTACACCTTC.

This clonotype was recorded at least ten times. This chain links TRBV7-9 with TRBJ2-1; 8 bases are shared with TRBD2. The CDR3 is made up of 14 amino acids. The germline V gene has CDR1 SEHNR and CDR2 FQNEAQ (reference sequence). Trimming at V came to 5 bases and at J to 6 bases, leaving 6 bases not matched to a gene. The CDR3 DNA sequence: TGTGCCAGCAGCCATAGCGGGATCGGCAATGAGCAGTTCTTC. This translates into CASSHSGIGNEQFF.

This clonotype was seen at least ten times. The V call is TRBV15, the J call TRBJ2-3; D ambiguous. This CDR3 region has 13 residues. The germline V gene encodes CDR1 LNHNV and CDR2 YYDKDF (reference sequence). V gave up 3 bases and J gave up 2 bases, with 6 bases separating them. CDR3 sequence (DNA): TGTGCCACCAGCAGGGACCCCACAGATACGCAGTATTTT. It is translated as CATSRDPTDTQYF. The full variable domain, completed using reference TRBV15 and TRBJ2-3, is DAMVIQNPRYQVTQFGKPVTLSCSQTLNHNVMYWYQQKSSQAPKLLFHYYDKDFNNEADTPDNFQSRRPNTSFCFLDIRSPGLGDTAMYLCATSRDPTDTQYFGPGTRLTVL.

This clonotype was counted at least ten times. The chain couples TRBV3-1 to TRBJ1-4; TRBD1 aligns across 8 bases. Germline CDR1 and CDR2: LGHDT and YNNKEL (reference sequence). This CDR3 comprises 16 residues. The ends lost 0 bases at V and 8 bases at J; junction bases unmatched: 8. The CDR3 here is CASSQDSWTGSEKLFF. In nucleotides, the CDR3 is TGTGCCAGCAGCCAAGATTCGTGGACAGGGAGCGAAAAACTGTTTTTT.

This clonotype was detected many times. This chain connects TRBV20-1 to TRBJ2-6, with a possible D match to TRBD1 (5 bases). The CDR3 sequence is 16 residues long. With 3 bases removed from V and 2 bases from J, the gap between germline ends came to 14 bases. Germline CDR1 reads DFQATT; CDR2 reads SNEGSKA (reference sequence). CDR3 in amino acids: CSASQFQGTGANVLTF. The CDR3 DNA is TGCAGTGCTAGTCAGTTTCAGGGTACTGGGGCCAACGTCCTGACTTTC.

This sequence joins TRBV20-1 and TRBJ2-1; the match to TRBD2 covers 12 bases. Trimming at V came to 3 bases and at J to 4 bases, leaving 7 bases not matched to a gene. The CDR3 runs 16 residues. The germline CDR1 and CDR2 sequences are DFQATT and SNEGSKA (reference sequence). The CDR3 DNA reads TGCAGTGCTAGTACTAGCGGGGGGAATTGGTACAATGAGCAGTTCTTC. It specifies CSASTSGGNWYNEQFF.

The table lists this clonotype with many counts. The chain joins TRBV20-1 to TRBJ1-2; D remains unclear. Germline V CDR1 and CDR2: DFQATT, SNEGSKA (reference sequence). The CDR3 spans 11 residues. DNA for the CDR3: TGCACACCCGGGGATTACTATGGCTACACCTTC. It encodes CTPGDYYGYTF.

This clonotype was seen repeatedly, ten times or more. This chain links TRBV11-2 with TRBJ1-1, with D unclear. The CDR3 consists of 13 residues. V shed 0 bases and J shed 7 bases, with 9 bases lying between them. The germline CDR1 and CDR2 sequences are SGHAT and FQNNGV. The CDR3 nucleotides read TGTGCCAGCAGCTTAGAGGCCCGTAGTGAAGCTTTCTTT. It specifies CASSLEARSEAFF.

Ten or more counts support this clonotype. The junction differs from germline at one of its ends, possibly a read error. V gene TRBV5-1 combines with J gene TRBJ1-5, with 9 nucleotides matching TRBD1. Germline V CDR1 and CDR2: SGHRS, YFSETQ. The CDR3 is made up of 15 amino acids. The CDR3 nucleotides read TGCGCCAGCAGCCCCGGGACAGGGAGCAATCAGCCCCAGAATTTT. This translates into CASSPGTGSNQPQNF.